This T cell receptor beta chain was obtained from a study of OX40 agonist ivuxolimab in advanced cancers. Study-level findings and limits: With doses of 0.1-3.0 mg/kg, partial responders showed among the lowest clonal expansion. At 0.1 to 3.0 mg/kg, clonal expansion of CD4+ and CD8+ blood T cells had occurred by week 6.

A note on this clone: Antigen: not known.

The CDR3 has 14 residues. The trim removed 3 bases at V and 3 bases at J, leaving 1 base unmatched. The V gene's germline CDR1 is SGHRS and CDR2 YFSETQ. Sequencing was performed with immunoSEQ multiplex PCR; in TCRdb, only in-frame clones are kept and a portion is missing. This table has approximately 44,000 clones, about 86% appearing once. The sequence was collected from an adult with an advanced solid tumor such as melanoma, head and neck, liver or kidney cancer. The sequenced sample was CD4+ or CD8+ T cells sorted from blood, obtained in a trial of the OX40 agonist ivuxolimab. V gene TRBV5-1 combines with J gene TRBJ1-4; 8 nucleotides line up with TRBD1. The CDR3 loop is CASSSQGANEKLFF. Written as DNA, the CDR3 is TGCGCCAGCAGCTCACAGGGGGCTAATGAAAAACTGTTTTTT. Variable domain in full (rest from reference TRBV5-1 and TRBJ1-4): KAGVTQTPRYLIKTRGQQVTLSCSPISGHRSVSWYQQTPGQGLQFLFEYFSETQRNKGNFPGRFSGRQFSNSRSEMNVSTLELGDSALYLCASSSQGANEKLFFGSGTQLSVL.